A single T cell receptor (beta chain) is shown here with its context. Its antigen is currently not known. No per-base quality is available; no much larger clone lies one base away. The trim is 2 bases for V and 4 bases for J, with a gap of 15 bases between the germline ends. CDR1 MNHEY and CDR2 SVGEGT are derived from the germline V gene. From the cysteine through the phenylalanine, the CDR3 covers 15 amino acids. Only the CDR3 part of the read is kept: 45 bases, read in frame from the first base. These data are taken from a study of identical twins (TCRdb year 2016). For the study in its entirety: The study deep-sequenced TCR alpha and beta repertoires from monozygotic twins, unrelated adults of various ages and cord blood to test whether fetal clonotypes persist. Replicate twin experiments were performed at different times using different library preparation protocols to rule out contamination. What the work shows at the level of the full study, not this receptor alone: Out-of-frame TCR alpha sharing in monozygotic twins was systematically underestimated by recombination models, whereas sharing between unrelated individuals was in agreement with the recombination models. Zero-insertion analyses could be partly confounded by invariant T cells such as MAIT and iNKT, although diverse VJ usage argued against such confounding for most clonotypes. Abundant cord blood beta clonotypes carried fewer insertions; young adult naive repertoires showed a weaker similar trend, while memory repertoires showed none. The excess sharing between twins in beta out-of-frame sequences was weaker because fewer shared sequences reduced the signal-to-noise ratio. Because the same donors could not be followed over many years, the conclusions depended on cross-sectional statistical analysis. Out-of-frame TCR alpha sequences shared between twins showed an excess of low generation-probability sequences compared with coincidental sharing between unrelated individuals.

All donors were healthy Caucasians. The twin cohort consisted of three pairs of female monozygotic twins, all aged roughly 18 to 29 years. Peripheral blood mononuclear cells were the source from which RNA for the TCR libraries was isolated. The library was produced with 5' RACE. For sequencing, an Illumina HiSeq 2000 was employed. A universal primer binding site was added through template switching, and the final cDNA carried a unique molecular identifier so that TCR cDNA molecules could be counted accurately. Specific primers in the conserved constant-segment region were used to synthesize first-strand cDNA for TCR alpha and beta chains. To control for contamination, every cDNA library was double barcoded, receiving both a SMART-Mk sample barcode and Illumina barcodes. TruSeq adapter sequences and Illumina sample barcodes were added in two successive PCR steps. The Illumina HiSeq platform was used with custom primers to sequence TCR alpha and beta cDNA libraries. As for the authors' bioinformatics: Unique molecular identifiers were extracted from raw reads with MiGEC, and CDR3 positions were determined with MiXCR. For each individual, recombination models were inferred using an EM algorithm with the repgenHMM and IGoR tools. Shared clonotype analysis was performed with the tcR package in R, normalizing sharing by the product of cloneset sizes. To study raw recombination without the effects of thymic and clonal selection, out-of-frame nonproductive sequences were analyzed. TCRdb cleaned the public reads at Q25 with fastp, built clones with MiXCR and kept in-frame beta chains. Rows with one shared CDR3 protein collapse into an entry with the most common genes and DNA. These V and J calls are TCRdb output, not the study's own analysis. For this sample there are some 790,000 distinct CDR3 sequences; around a sixth appear just once. The ten largest account for around 12% of the sample.

These records were also assigned to another study, of T cells expressing NK-cell markers. The second publication reports: Seven to nine donors provided sorted CD3+CD56+NKG2C+, CD3+CD56+NKG2C- and CD3+CD56-NKG2C+ T-cell subsets, whose TCR beta-chain repertoires were profiled. Among the eight sequenced donors, only one was HCMV-seronegative, while the other seven were HCMV-seropositive. To restrict sorting to alphabetaTCR-expressing T cells, an anti-gammadeltaTCR antibody was added in several experiments. For roughly six donors, the dominant CD3+CD56+NKG2C+ clonotypes were among the top 10 CD8+ clonotypes and accounted for roughly 1.0-8% of CD8+ T cells. Those dominant clonotypes were again the most abundant among CD3+CD56-NKG2C+ cells in four donors, at about 25-65%. It remained unclear whether the expanded NKG2C-expressing T cell clones were specific for HCMV antigens. The eight sequenced donors were randomly selected healthy volunteers, three men and five women. To determine HCMV serostatus, a commercial ELISA kit was used to detect HCMV-specific IgG in serum. For six donors, bulk peripheral blood T-cell repertoires were additionally sequenced from unsorted PBMC. MIGEC was used to demultiplex reads and group the reads by UMI, and MiTCR was used to assemble and quantify clonotypes. To exclude erroneous sequences, any TCR cDNA sequence not supported by at least two reads was discarded. The tcR package was used for downstream repertoire analysis, and clonotypes were matched between fractions using CDR3 nucleotide sequence together with V segment. Antigen specificity was annotated against VDJdb with VDJmatch, allowing one amino acid substitution in CDR3.

This TCR was sampled from a woman younger than 30 in good health. This chain joins TRBV6-2 or TRBV6-3 to TRBJ2-7; TRBD2 is possibly the D segment (5 matching bases). The material sequenced was PBMCs. The CDR3 in this case is CASSYPRGLGYEQYF. The DNA sequence is as follows: TGTGCCAGCAGTTACCCCCGTGGACTTGGATACGAGCAGTACTTC.